Below are 30 T cell receptor beta chains sequenced from a single sample in a study of OX40 agonist ivuxolimab in advanced cancers. TCRdb keeps only in-frame clones here, not all; method: immunoSEQ multiplex PCR. This table has about 69,000 clones, about three quarters appearing once. Here the sequenced sample was CD4+ or CD8+ T cells sorted from blood, taken in a trial of the OX40 agonist ivuxolimab. Every receptor here comes from an adult with an advanced solid tumor such as melanoma, head and neck, liver or kidney cancer.

Of note for this clone: Other DNA sequences from this sample encode an identical CDR3 as well. The chain couples TRBV7-8 to TRBJ1-5; D remains unclear. This CDR3 contains 14 residues. Germline CDR1 reads SGHVS; CDR2 reads FQNEAQ. V lost 2 bases and J lost 2, with 7 bases in between. In DNA, the CDR3 is TGTGCCAGCAGCTTAAGTGGCGGCAATCAGCCCCAGCATTTT. Amino acid sequence: CASSLSGGNQPQHF.

The chain carries TRBV5-4 and TRBJ2-7; possible D gene TRBD2, 6 bases. Germline-derived CDR1 and CDR2 are SGHNT and YYREEE (reference sequence). With 4 bases removed from V and 3 bases from J, the gap between germline ends came to 20 bases. This CDR3 is 16 amino acids long. CDR3 bases: TGTGCCAGCAGCCAAGAATTGGGGGGAGCAATCTACGAGCAGTACTTC. Translated, it gives CASSQELGGAIYEQYF.

The chain recombines TRBV7-2 with TRBJ1-2; 10 nucleotides line up with TRBD1. Per the germline V gene, CDR1 is SGHTA and CDR2 is FQGNSA. The CDR3 runs to 13 residues. V gave up 3 bases and J gave up 7 bases; unmatched junction bases: 2. CDR3 DNA: TGTGCCAGCAGCTTCCGGGACAGGGGTGGCTACACCTTC. Amino acid sequence: CASSFRDRGGYTF.

The chain joins TRBV5-1 to TRBJ2-3; 11 nucleotides match TRBD2. The V gene end was trimmed by 0 bases and the J gene end by 2 bases; junction bases not matched to a gene: 5. CDR1 is SGHRS, CDR2 YFSETQ, per germline. This CDR3 comprises 17 residues. The CDR3 here is CASSLGLTSGITDTQYF. In DNA, the CDR3 is TGCGCCAGCAGCTTGGGATTGACTAGCGGGATCACAGATACGCAGTATTTT.

The chain employs TRBV9 and TRBJ2-3; 8 positions agree with TRBD2. From germline, CDR1 is SGDLS and CDR2 YYNGEE. After removal of 1 base from V and 2 bases from J, the junction contained 9 bases not matched to a gene. The CDR3 has 17 amino acids. The CDR3 loop is CASSVIGVAGTTDTQYF. DNA for the CDR3: TGTGCCAGCAGCGTAATAGGGGTAGCGGGGACCACAGATACGCAGTATTTT.

The chain recombines TRBV4-1 with TRBJ1-1, with TRBD1 matching over 8 bases. The junction had 7 bases not matched to a gene; V was cut back by 3 bases and J by 4 bases. CDR3 size: 15 residues. Germline V gene lookup returns CDR1 MGHRA and CDR2 YSYEKL. The CDR3 bases are TGCGCCAGCAGCCATGGACAGGGTAGGGGCACTGAAGCTTTCTTT. It yields the protein CASSHGQGRGTEAFF.

This clone showed up just a few times. This chain joins TRBV7-2 and TRBJ1-1; the match to TRBD1 covers 7 bases. The CDR3 is 13 amino acids. Looked up from germline, CDR1 is SGHTA and CDR2 is FQGNSA. J gave up 5 bases and V 3 bases, and 3 bases lay outside the gene matches. CDR3 DNA: TGTGCCAGCAGCTTGACAGGGAGGACTGAAGCTTTCTTT. Encoded protein: CASSLTGRTEAFF.

This sequence joins TRBV7-2 and TRBJ1-1, with D perhaps TRBD1 (6 bases). The ends were cut back, 5 bases at V and 3 bases at J, with 13 bases in the middle. Per germline, CDR1 SGHTA and CDR2 FQGNSA. This CDR3 is built from 14 residues. The CDR3 here is CASSHGQTHTEAFF. As DNA, the CDR3 is TGTGCCAGCAGCCACGGACAGACGCACACTGAAGCTTTCTTT. Drawing the rest from reference TRBV7-2 and TRBJ1-1, the complete variable domain is GAGVSQSPSNKVTEKGKDVELRCDPISGHTALYWYRQSLGQGLEFLIYFQGNSAPDKSGLPSDRFSAERTGGSVSTLTIQRTQQEDSAVYLCASSHGQTHTEAFFGQGTRLTVV.

V gene TRBV27 combines with J gene TRBJ1-3, with a tentative D call TRBD1 (6 bases). There are 15 residues in the CDR3. The V gene's germline CDR1 is MNHEY and CDR2 SMNVEV (reference sequence). V was clipped by 4 bases and J by 7 bases, with 17 bases between them. The CDR3 spells CASSSRGGEKNTIYF. DNA of the CDR3: TGTGCCAGCAGTTCCCGGGGGGGCGAGAAGAACACCATATATTTT.

This clone was recorded a few times. As DNA, the CDR3 is TGTGCCAGTAGTATTGGCATCGGGGCTGGCACTGAAGCTTTCTTT. Protein product: CASSIGIGAGTEAFF. The rearrangement uses TRBV19 and TRBJ1-1, with a possible D match to TRBD1 (5 bases). The CDR3 extends over 15 amino acids. Germline V gene data show CDR1 as LNHDA and CDR2 as SQIVND (reference sequence). With 3 bases removed from V and 4 bases from J, the gap between germline ends came to 15 bases.

This clone was seen a single time. The V gene is TRBV30, the J gene TRBJ1-1, with 7 bases matching TRBD1. Germline loops: CDR1 GTSNPN, CDR2 SVGIG (reference sequence). This CDR3 comprises 14 residues. V lost 4 bases and J lost 2; bases outside the gene matches: 7. CDR3 DNA: TGTGCCTGGAACCACCGGGACAGAAACACTGAAGCTTTCTTT. Its translation is CAWNHRDRNTEAFF. Full variable domain (remainder filled in from reference TRBV30 and TRBJ1-1): SQTIHQWPATLVQPVGSPLSLECTVEGTSNPNLYWYRQAAGRGLQLLFYSVGIGQISSEVPQNLSASRPQDRQFILSSKKLLLSDSGFYLCAWNHRDRNTEAFFGQGTRLTVV.

The chain joins TRBV21-1 to TRBJ2-1. TRBV21-1 constitutes a pseudogene. CDR3 length: 13 residues. CDR3 sequence: CASSKPSRQGQFF. Here the CDR3 DNA reads TGTGCCAGCAGCAAACCCTCGCGCCAAGGGCAGTTCTTC.

The V call is TRBV2, the J call TRBJ1-5; 7 bases line up with TRBD1. The V gene's germline CDR1 is SNHLY and CDR2 FYNNEI. The CDR3 is 16 residues long. The junction had 10 bases not matched to a gene; V was cut back by 2 bases and J by 6 bases. The CDR3 reads CASSEIRGGRGQPQHF. The DNA for the CDR3 is TGTGCCAGCAGTGAAATAAGAGGGGGCCGGGGTCAGCCCCAGCATTTT.

V is TRBV28 and J is TRBJ1-2, with D unresolved. Trimming removed 5 bases from V and 4 bases from J, with 14 bases in between. Germline V gene sequence: CDR1 MDHEN, CDR2 SYDVKM. The CDR3 has 14 residues. The CDR3 loop is CASSLPTFSYGYTF. CDR3 nucleotides: TGTGCCAGCAGTCTCCCAACGTTCAGCTATGGCTACACCTTC.

The J gene is TRBJ1-2, the V gene TRBV19, with TRBD1 matching over 8 bases. Germline V gene data show CDR1 as LNHDA and CDR2 as SQIVND (reference sequence). Losses at the gene ends were 7 bases for V and 4 bases for J; bases not matched to a gene: 11. This CDR3 spans 15 amino acids. CDR3 residues: CASTTGQGFIYGYTF. The CDR3 nucleotides are TGTGCCAGTACTACCGGACAGGGTTTCATCTATGGCTACACCTTC.

The V gene is TRBV4-1, the J gene TRBJ2-7; weak D call: TRBD2 (5 bases). Trimming pared 1 base from V and 2 bases from J, leaving 12 bases between. This CDR3 is built from 15 residues. Germline lookup yields CDR1 MGHRA and CDR2 YSYEKL. Here the CDR3 reads CASSQVPSKAYEQYF. The CDR3 nucleotides are TGCGCCAGCAGCCAAGTCCCTAGCAAGGCCTACGAGCAGTACTTC.

The rearrangement links TRBV7-8 to TRBJ1-5; unclear D gene. Germline V gene lookup returns CDR1 SGHVS and CDR2 FQNEAQ. Between the trimmed V and J ends, which lost 2 bases and 0 bases, there was a span of 5 bases. CDR3 length: 14 residues. In DNA form, the CDR3 reads TGTGCCAGCAGCTTATATAATAGCAATCAGCCCCAGCATTTT. Its protein is CASSLYNSNQPQHF.

V usage is TRBV18 and J usage is TRBJ2-7, with D possibly being TRBD1 (5 bases). In germline, CDR1 is KGHSH, CDR2 LQKENI. Trimming shortened V by 4 bases and J by 3 bases, and 10 bases separated the two germline ends. The CDR3 extends over 13 amino acids. CDR3 nucleotide sequence: TGTGCCAGCTCACTACAGGTTGGCTACGAGCAGTACTTC. Amino acid sequence: CASSLQVGYEQYF. The full variable domain, its missing parts supplied by reference TRBV18 and TRBJ2-7, is NAGVMQNPRHLVRRRGQEARLRCSPMKGHSHVYWYRQLPEEGLKFMVYLQKENIIDESGMPKERFSAEFPKEGPSILRIQQVVRGDSAAYFCASSLQVGYEQYFGPGTRLTVT.

The genes are TRBV2 and TRBJ1-5; weak D call: TRBD1 (5 bases). Germline loops: CDR1 SNHLY, CDR2 FYNNEI. The CDR3 sequence is 13 residues long. Trimming stripped 6 bases from V and 1 base from J, with 7 bases between. CDR3 protein: CASRQESNQPQHF. For the CDR3, the DNA is TGTGCCAGCAGACAGGAGAGCAATCAGCCCCAGCATTTT. The complete variable domain, with remaining parts taken from reference TRBV2 and TRBJ1-5, reads EPEVTQTPSHQVTQMGQEVILRCVPISNHLYFYWYRQILGQKVEFLVSFYNNEISEKSEIFDDQFSVERPDGSNFTLKIRSTKLEDSAMYFCASRQESNQPQHFGDGTRLSIL.

The V call is TRBV5-4, the J call TRBJ2-3; the D gene is possibly TRBD2 (6 bases). This CDR3 has 14 residues. Germline values: CDR1 SGHNT, CDR2 YYREEE (reference sequence). Trimming took off 1 base at V and 1 base at J, with 7 bases between the two ends. The CDR3 loop is CASSLPSGTDTQYF. The DNA for the CDR3 is TGTGCCAGCAGCTTGCCTAGCGGCACAGATACGCAGTATTTT.

This chain uses TRBV5-4 with TRBJ2-2; no clear D gene. The CDR3 is 11 amino acids. V was shortened by 0 bases and J by 6 bases, with 0 bases between the two germline ends. Germline loops: CDR1 SGHNT, CDR2 YYREEE (reference sequence). CDR3: CASSLAGELFF. The CDR3 DNA reads TGTGCCAGCAGCTTGGCCGGGGAGCTGTTTTTT.

This clone was found once. The chain has TRBV5-4 and TRBJ2-7, with D uncertain. Germline loops: CDR1 SGHNT, CDR2 YYREEE (reference sequence). V shed 0 bases and J shed 0 bases, with 7 bases lying between them. The CDR3 runs to 14 residues. The CDR3 DNA follows: TGTGCCAGCAGCTTGGAACAGTTCTCCTACGAGCAGTACTTC. Amino acids: CASSLEQFSYEQYF.

This chain connects TRBV6-5 to TRBJ2-2, with 9 bases matching TRBD2. Germline V lookup: CDR1 MNHEY, CDR2 SVGAGI. CDR3 length: 14 amino acids. The ends lost 2 bases at V and 7 bases at J; junction bases unmatched: 2. The CDR3 sequence is CASSYAGGGGELFF. Here the CDR3 DNA reads TGTGCCAGCAGTTACGCGGGAGGGGGCGGGGAGCTGTTTTTT.

J is TRBJ2-2 and V is TRBV18; D is perhaps TRBD1 (6 bases). This CDR3 has 16 residues. The V gene lost 2 bases and the J gene lost 4 bases, with 14 bases spanning the gap. Germline V gene sequence: CDR1 KGHSH, CDR2 LQKENI. CDR3 sequence reads: CASSPRSQGPTGELFF. The CDR3, as DNA: TGTGCCAGCTCACCAAGGTCCCAGGGGCCCACCGGGGAGCTGTTTTTT.

V gene TRBV6-5 combines with J gene TRBJ1-1, with 8 bases fitting TRBD1. Germline CDR1 MNHEY, CDR2 SVGAGI. J was trimmed by 5 bases and V by 5 bases; bases with no gene match: 4. The CDR3 is 13 amino acids. For the CDR3, the DNA is TGTGCCAGCAGTAACACAGGGGGAACTGAAGCTTTCTTT. This sequence encodes CASSNTGGTEAFF.

The chain has TRBV30 and TRBJ2-6; perhaps TRBD2 as D (5 bases). This CDR3 is built from 17 residues. V dropped 2 bases and J dropped 0 bases, with 14 bases sitting between them. Germline CDR1 and CDR2: GTSNPN and SVGIG (reference sequence). The CDR3 protein is CAWSLYGVFSGANVLTF. The CDR3 nucleotides read TGTGCCTGGAGTTTGTACGGGGTATTCTCTGGGGCCAACGTCCTGACTTTC.

This clone was observed a handful of times. The V gene is TRBV7-9, the J gene TRBJ2-5, with 8 bases aligning to TRBD2. Germline CDR1 is SEHNR and CDR2 is FQNEAQ (reference sequence). The trim removed 5 bases at V and 1 base at J, leaving 6 bases unmatched. The CDR3 covers 15 residues. This CDR3 reads CASSGRLATQETQYF. As DNA, the CDR3 is TGTGCCAGCAGCGGCCGACTAGCGACCCAAGAGACCCAGTACTTC.

This clone appeared once. The rearrangement uses TRBV13 and TRBJ2-2, with D possibly called TRBD1 or TRBD2 (5 bases each). The CDR3 spans 16 residues. V was pared by 1 base and J by 4 bases, with 13 bases between. CDR1 is PRHDT, CDR2 FYEKMQ, per germline (reference sequence). CDR3 loop: CASSLAGTGGTGELFF. CDR3 DNA sequence: TGTGCCAGCAGCTTAGCCGGGACCGGAGGCACCGGGGAGCTGTTTTTT. Variable domain in full (rest from reference TRBV13 and TRBJ2-2): AAGVIQSPRHLIKEKRETATLKCYPIPRHDTVYWYQQGPGQDPQFLISFYEKMQSDKGSIPDRFSAQQFSDYHSELNMSSLELGDSALYFCASSLAGTGGTGELFFGEGSRLTVL.

The chain employs TRBV15 and TRBJ2-7, with 9 positions matching TRBD1. Germline CDR1 reads LNHNV; CDR2 reads YYDKDF (reference sequence). The CDR3 contains 18 residues. The J segment lost 2 bases and the V segment lost 0 bases, leaving 11 bases of the junction unmatched. The CDR3 sequence is CATSREAGTGLPPYEQYF. The DNA for the CDR3 is TGTGCCACCAGCAGAGAAGCCGGGACAGGGTTGCCGCCCTACGAGCAGTACTTC.

This chain uses TRBV9 with TRBJ1-3; 9 bases match TRBD1. The ends lost 5 bases at V and 7 bases at J; junction bases unmatched: 7. CDR1 is SGDLS, CDR2 YYNGEE, per germline. CDR3 size: 14 residues. CDR3 sequence reads: CASREGTGSNTIYF. In DNA, the CDR3 is TGTGCCAGCAGGGAGGGGACAGGGTCGAACACCATATATTTT.